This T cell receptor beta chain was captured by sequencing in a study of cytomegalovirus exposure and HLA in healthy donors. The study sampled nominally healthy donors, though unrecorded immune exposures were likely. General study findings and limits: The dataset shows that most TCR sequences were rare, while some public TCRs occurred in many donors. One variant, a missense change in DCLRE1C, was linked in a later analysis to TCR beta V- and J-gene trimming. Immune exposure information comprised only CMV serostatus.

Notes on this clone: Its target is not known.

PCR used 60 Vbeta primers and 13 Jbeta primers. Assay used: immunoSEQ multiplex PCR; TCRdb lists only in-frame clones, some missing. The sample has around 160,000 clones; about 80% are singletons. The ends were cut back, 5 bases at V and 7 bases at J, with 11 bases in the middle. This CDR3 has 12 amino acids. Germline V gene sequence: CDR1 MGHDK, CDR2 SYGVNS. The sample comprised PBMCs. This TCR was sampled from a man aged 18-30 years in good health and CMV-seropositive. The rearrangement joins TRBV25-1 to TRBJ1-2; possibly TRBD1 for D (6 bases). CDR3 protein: CASSTGPGGYTF. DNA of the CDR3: TGTGCCAGCAGTACAGGGCCGGGTGGCTACACCTTC.